Listed below are T cell receptor beta chains from one sample, sequenced in a study of cytomegalovirus exposure and HLA in healthy donors. Assay: immunoSEQ multiplex PCR; the TCRdb copy retains only in-frame clones and omits some. The sample lists under 200,000 clones; nearly 90% were seen once. The material sequenced was PBMCs. Every receptor here comes from a man between 18 and 35 years old in good health and CMV-seropositive. The CDR3 runs from the conserved cysteine through the conserved F or W. The D gene is left open where the match is weak. Expanded clones are given a class, and other clones once, few, many or no size at all.

D gene: TRBD1
V gene: TRBV27
J gene: TRBJ2-3
clone size: .
CDR3 protein: CASSNIPIGTGGTLSTDTQYF
CDR3 DNA: TGTGCCAGCAGTAATATTCCGATTGGGACAGGGGGAACCTTGAGCACAGATACGCAGTATTTT

D gene: .
V gene: TRBV11-2
J gene: TRBJ1-3
clone size: .
CDR3 protein: CASSLYSGPSGNTIYF
CDR3 DNA: TGTGCCAGCAGCTTATATTCCGGTCCCTCTGGAAACACCATATATTTT

D gene: TRBD1
V gene: TRBV11-3
J gene: TRBJ2-7
clone size: once
CDR3 protein: CASRGTGGLYEQYF
CDR3 DNA: TGTGCCAGCAGAGGGACAGGGGGTTTGTACGAGCAGTACTTC

D gene: .
V gene: TRBV30
J gene: TRBJ2-7
clone size: .
CDR3 protein: CACARVSTYEQYF
CDR3 DNA: TGTGCCTGTGCCAGGGTGTCCACCTACGAGCAGTACTTC

D gene: .
V gene: TRBV7-8
J gene: TRBJ2-7
clone size: .
CDR3 protein: CASSLAPGVYEQYF
CDR3 DNA: TGTGCCAGCAGCTTAGCGCCCGGGGTTTACGAGCAGTACTTC

D gene: .
V gene: TRBV28
J gene: TRBJ1-1
clone size: .
CDR3 protein: CASSLGRRAFF
CDR3 DNA: TGTGCCAGCAGTTTGGGGCGCCGGGCTTTCTTT

D gene: TRBD2
V gene: TRBV7-6
J gene: TRBJ2-3
clone size: .
CDR3 protein: CASSSGSGGPLNTQYF
CDR3 DNA: TGTGCCAGCAGTTCTGGCTCGGGAGGGCCATTGAATACGCAGTATTTT

D gene: TRBD2
V gene: TRBV6-1
J gene: TRBJ2-3
clone size: .
CDR3 protein: CASSERGLAITDTQYF
CDR3 DNA: TGTGCCAGCAGTGAAAGAGGACTAGCGATCACAGATACGCAGTATTTT

D gene: TRBD2
V gene: TRBV29-1
J gene: TRBJ2-7
clone size: .
CDR3 protein: CSYSGRSSYEQYF
CDR3 DNA: TGCAGCTATAGCGGGAGGAGTTCCTACGAGCAGTACTTC

D gene: .
V gene: TRBV25-1
J gene: TRBJ2-3
clone size: .
CDR3 protein: CASSESYPDTQYF
CDR3 DNA: TGTGCCAGCAGTGAATCTTATCCAGATACGCAGTATTTT

D gene: TRBD1
V gene: TRBV5-1
J gene: TRBJ2-7
clone size: few
CDR3 protein: CASSQTGTYEQYF
CDR3 DNA: TGCGCCAGCAGCCAGACAGGGACCTACGAGCAGTACTTC

D gene: TRBD2
V gene: TRBV29-1
J gene: TRBJ2-7
clone size: .
CDR3 protein: CSVRPGRSSYEQYF
CDR3 DNA: TGCAGCGTTCGCCCCGGGAGGTCCTCCTACGAGCAGTACTTC

D gene: .
V gene: TRBV19
J gene: TRBJ2-7
clone size: few
CDR3 protein: CASSIGTGYEQYF
CDR3 DNA: TGTGCCAGTAGTATTGGCACAGGGTACGAGCAGTACTTC

D gene: TRBD2
V gene: TRBV7-3
J gene: TRBJ2-5
clone size: .
CDR3 protein: CASSPTGLAGETQYF
CDR3 DNA: TGTGCCAGCAGCCCGACCGGACTAGCGGGAGAGACCCAGTACTTC

D gene: TRBD2
V gene: TRBV5-1
J gene: TRBJ2-5
clone size: .
CDR3 protein: CASSLGRLAGDVLRGVQETQYF
CDR3 DNA: TGCGCCAGCAGCTTGGGACGACTAGCGGGAGACGTCCTGAGGGGGGTCCAAGAGACCCAGTACTTC

D gene: TRBD1
V gene: TRBV5-6
J gene: TRBJ2-7
clone size: .
CDR3 protein: CASSYRGLLTYEQYF
CDR3 DNA: TGTGCCAGCAGCTACAGGGGGCTCCTTACCTACGAGCAGTACTTC

D gene: TRBD2
V gene: TRBV28
J gene: TRBJ2-6
clone size: .
CDR3 protein: CASSPLLAGGSGANVLTF
CDR3 DNA: TGTGCCAGCAGTCCATTACTAGCGGGAGGCTCTGGGGCCAACGTCCTGACTTTC

D gene: .
V gene: TRBV11-3
J gene: TRBJ2-7
clone size: .
CDR3 protein: CASSQGASVSYEQYF
CDR3 DNA: TGTGCCAGCAGCCAGGGCGCGTCGGTCTCCTACGAGCAGTACTTC

D gene: TRBD2
V gene: TRBV5-4
J gene: TRBJ2-1
clone size: once
CDR3 protein: CASSAGTMDEQFF
CDR3 DNA: TGTGCCAGCAGCGCCGGGACTATGGATGAGCAGTTCTTC

D gene: .
V gene: TRBV9
J gene: TRBJ1-1
clone size: .
CDR3 protein: CASSASGENTEAFF
CDR3 DNA: TGTGCCAGCAGCGCTTCAGGGGAGAACACTGAAGCTTTCTTT

D gene: TRBD2
V gene: TRBV6-5
J gene: TRBJ2-1
clone size: .
CDR3 protein: CASGLADSYNEQFF
CDR3 DNA: TGTGCCAGCGGTCTAGCGGACTCCTACAATGAGCAGTTCTTC

D gene: TRBD1
V gene: TRBV10-2
J gene: TRBJ2-3
clone size: .
CDR3 protein: CASSGTGNTQYF
CDR3 DNA: TGCGCCAGCAGTGGGACAGGAAATACGCAGTATTTT

D gene: TRBD2
V gene: TRBV9
J gene: TRBJ2-1
clone size: .
CDR3 protein: CASSARFAGVKNEQFF
CDR3 DNA: TGTGCCAGCAGCGCCCGTTTCGCGGGAGTGAAAAATGAGCAGTTCTTC

D gene: .
V gene: TRBV7-2
J gene: TRBJ2-3
clone size: .
CDR3 protein: CASSRQGYTDTQYF
CDR3 DNA: TGTGCCAGCAGCCGGCAGGGCTATACAGATACGCAGTATTTT

D gene: .
V gene: TRBV6-1
J gene: TRBJ2-4
clone size: .
CDR3 protein: CASSEALAGSKNIQYF
CDR3 DNA: TGTGCCAGCAGTGAAGCGTTGGCGGGCAGTAAAAACATTCAGTACTTC

D gene: TRBD2
V gene: TRBV18
J gene: TRBJ2-7
clone size: .
CDR3 protein: CASSPIRTSGAYEQYF
CDR3 DNA: TGTGCCAGCTCTCCCATTCGGACTAGCGGGGCCTACGAGCAGTACTTC

D gene: TRBD2
V gene: TRBV6-1
J gene: TRBJ2-1
clone size: .
CDR3 protein: CASSGRTSGSDYNEQFF
CDR3 DNA: TGTGCCAGCAGTGGAAGGACTAGCGGGAGTGATTACAATGAGCAGTTCTTC